These 16 T cell receptor beta chains were sequenced from one sample in a study of T-cell memory formation after mild COVID-19. TCRdb processed the 5' RACE reads anew with MiXCR; each CDR3 protein has one entry. The sample consists of approximately 100,000 distinct CDR3 sequences, approximately 10% of them appearing once. The sample consisted of PBMCs or a T cell subset sorted from them (not recorded which). These receptors came from a man aged 18 to 29 who had mild COVID-19 (a few samples of this study predate the infection). Cell type and time point are not known.

This chain links TRBV5-6 with TRBJ2-2; 9 nucleotides align to TRBD1. Germline trimming cut 5 bases from V and 6 bases from J; bases unmatched to any gene: 8. Germline loops: CDR1 SGHDT, CDR2 YYEEEE. This CDR3 has 15 residues. Here the CDR3 DNA reads TGTGCCAGCAGTTCCGGGACAGGGTCCTCCGGGGAGCTGTTTTTT. Amino acid sequence: CASSSGTGSSGELFF.

The table lists this clonotype with a few counts. The chain couples TRBV7-2 to TRBJ2-3; D may be TRBD1 (5 bases). This CDR3 has 15 amino acids. The V gene's germline CDR1 is SGHTA and CDR2 FQGNSA. V was pared by 9 bases and J by 0 bases, with 16 bases between. CDR3 sequence: CASRLGATSTDTQYF. The CDR3 DNA is TGTGCCAGTCGGCTAGGGGCTACCAGCACAGATACGCAGTATTTT.

In its sample, this clonotype was seen many times. The chain recombines TRBV12-3 or TRBV12-4 with TRBJ2-7, with D hard to call. There are 11 residues in the CDR3. The ends were cut back, 3 bases at V and 2 bases at J, with 2 bases in the middle. The chain's CDR3 is CASSLPYEQYF. For the CDR3, the DNA is TGTGCCAGCAGTTTGCCCTACGAGCAGTACTTC.

The chain has TRBV7-2 and TRBJ2-3; 10 bases are shared with TRBD2. Germline assignment: CDR1 SGHTA and CDR2 FQGNSA. CDR3 length: 17 amino acids. Germline trimming cut 0 bases from V and 1 base from J; bases unmatched to any gene: 4. CDR3 protein: CASSLALSGGGTDTQYF. The CDR3 DNA is TGTGCCAGCAGCTTAGCGCTGAGCGGGGGGGGCACAGATACGCAGTATTTT.

The chain is built from TRBV29-1 and TRBJ1-1, with D hard to call. The CDR3 extends over 11 amino acids. Germline CDR1 SQVTM, CDR2 ANQGSEA. The V and J ends lost 7 bases and 0 bases respectively, with 6 bases between them. The CDR3 bases are TGCAGCGCCGAGATGAACACTGAAGCTTTCTTT. Translated: CSAEMNTEAFF.

The V gene is TRBV15, the J gene TRBJ2-1, with 13 bases fitting TRBD2. V lost 2 bases to trimming and J lost 12 bases; unmatched junction nucleotides: 7. Looked up from germline, CDR1 is LNHNV and CDR2 is YYDKDF (reference sequence). This CDR3 has 15 amino acids. The CDR3 DNA follows: TGTGCCACCAGCAGACCCGGGACTAGCGGGGCTCTGCAGTTCTTC. It translates to CATSRPGTSGALQFF.

CDR3 nucleotide sequence: TGTGCCAGCAGCGAAGAACCGGGACAGAACCTCTATGGCTACACCTTC. It yields the protein CASSEEPGQNLYGYTF. The V and J genes are TRBV7-8 and TRBJ1-2, with 7 nucleotides matching TRBD1. The junction had 13 bases not matched to a gene; V was cut back by 5 bases and J by 4 bases. The CDR3 consists of 16 residues. The V gene's germline CDR1 is SGHVS and CDR2 FQNEAQ.

This rearrangement joins TRBV4-3 to TRBJ2-7; 7 nucleotides line up with TRBD1. The CDR3 covers 16 residues. The germline V gene encodes CDR1 LGHNA and CDR2 YSLEER. Unmatched junction bases numbered 7, after V lost 0 bases and J lost 2 bases. The chain's CDR3 is CASSQDLGTEPYEQYV. In DNA form, the CDR3 reads TGCGCCAGCAGCCAAGATCTTGGGACAGAGCCCTACGAGCAGTACGTC.

This clonotype appeared many times. This chain connects TRBV7-2 to TRBJ2-1; D call uncertain. The CDR3 spans 16 residues. Looked up from germline, CDR1 is SGHTA and CDR2 is FQGNSA. Trimming stripped 2 bases from V and 7 bases from J, with 18 bases between. This chain's CDR3 is CASSLPGSLIGNEQFF. The CDR3 DNA reads as TGTGCCAGCAGCTTACCAGGTTCCCTTATTGGGAATGAGCAGTTCTTC.

V is TRBV7-9 and J is TRBJ1-4; D may be TRBD1 (5 bases). This CDR3 has 13 residues. V shed 5 bases and J shed 8 bases, with 12 bases lying between them. Per the germline V gene, CDR1 is SEHNR and CDR2 is FQNEAQ (reference sequence). CDR3 nucleotide sequence: TGTGCCAGCAGCGGATCAGGGAAGGAAAAACTGTTTTTT. It is translated as CASSGSGKEKLFF.

This chain's CDR3 is CASSAAGPETQYF. As DNA, the CDR3 is TGTGCCAGCAGCGCCGCGGGACCCGAGACCCAGTACTTC. The rearrangement joins TRBV9 to TRBJ2-5, with D possibly TRBD2 on 6 matching bases. This CDR3 region has 13 residues. V gave up 3 bases and J gave up 5 bases, with 11 bases separating them. Germline CDR1 is SGDLS and CDR2 is YYNGEE.

This clonotype was picked up a small number of times. This rearrangement joins TRBV4-3 to TRBJ1-2; tentative D call: TRBD1 (5 bases). CDR3 length equals 14 residues. Germline loops: CDR1 LGHNA, CDR2 YSLEER. With 4 bases removed from V and 8 bases from J, the gap between germline ends came to 17 bases. CDR3 amino acids: CASSRYQGVIGYTF. The DNA of the CDR3 is TGCGCCAGCAGCCGATATCAAGGGGTTATAGGCTACACCTTC.

This clonotype was counted between two and nine times. The rearrangement uses TRBV6-5 and TRBJ2-7, with D tentatively TRBD2 (5 bases). There are 15 residues in the CDR3. CDR1 and CDR2 (germline): MNHEY, SVGAGI. Trimming shortened V by 1 base and J by 3 bases, and 13 bases separated the two germline ends. DNA of the CDR3: TGTGCCAGCAGTTACTTACGCGGGTTCGACTACGAGCAGTACGTC. It translates to CASSYLRGFDYEQYV.

The genes are TRBV7-2 and TRBJ2-3; 12 bases fit TRBD2. The J segment lost 1 base and the V segment lost 1 base, leaving 6 bases of the junction unmatched. Looked up from germline, CDR1 is SGHTA and CDR2 is FQGNSA. This CDR3 is built from 18 residues. This chain's CDR3 is CASSLGLAGALGTDTQYF. The CDR3 coding sequence is TGTGCCAGCAGCTTAGGACTAGCGGGGGCACTAGGCACAGATACGCAGTATTTT.

In its sample, this clonotype was seen many times. Here the CDR3 reads CASSLTSGGTDTQYF. CDR3 nucleotides: TGCGCCAGCAGCTTAACTAGCGGGGGCACAGATACGCAGTATTTT. The chain joins TRBV5-1 to TRBJ2-3; 10 positions agree with TRBD2. Germline CDR1 is SGHRS and CDR2 is YFSETQ. With 2 bases clipped from V and 1 base from J, the junction kept 1 base outside the gene matches. The CDR3 has 15 amino acids.

This clonotype was counted only a few times. The chain is built from TRBV29-1 and TRBJ1-1; D call uncertain. Germline V lookup: CDR1 SQVTM, CDR2 ANQGSEA. The CDR3 consists of 11 residues. V was shortened by 4 bases and J by 8 bases, with 11 bases between the two germline ends. This CDR3 reads CSVAIGIEAFF. Written as DNA, the CDR3 is TGCAGCGTTGCGATCGGGATCGAAGCTTTCTTT.